Listed here is a single T cell receptor beta chain. Deletions cut 5 bases from V and 7 bases from J, with 20 bases between. Looked up from germline, CDR1 is SNHLY and CDR2 is FYNNEI. The CDR3 extends over 16 amino acids. The data were produced by immunoSEQ multiplex PCR, yet TCRdb's version contains in-frame clones alone and is incomplete. The table includes about 110,000 clones, 70% to 90% detected once. The data stem from a study of blood T cell repertoires in COVID-19. The clonotype originates from a human donor in a cohort sampled during active COVID-19. Sequencing was done on a sample of peripheral blood. This chain uses TRBV2 with TRBJ2-2; D perhaps matches TRBD2 (6 bases). The CDR3 spells CASSPPAGGIGGELFF. The DNA of the CDR3 is TGTGCCAGCAGTCCCCCAGCGGGTGGGATTGGCGGGGAGCTGTTTTTT.